This T cell receptor (beta chain) was obtained from a study of blood T cell repertoires in COVID-19. Across the study: Sites in the United States, Italy and Spain provided acute and convalescent COVID-19 samples. The cDNA or gDNA used as material had been derived from T cells, B-cell-depleted T cells, or PBMCs.

The V and J ends lost 2 bases and 0 bases respectively, with 10 bases between them. The CDR3 loop spans 16 amino acids. Germline V gene data show CDR1 as KGHSH and CDR2 as LQKENI. The table came from immunoSEQ multiplex PCR; TCRdb's copy has only in-frame clones and leaves some out. The sample has roughly 100,000 clones; 70% to 75% are singletons. The V and J genes are TRBV18 and TRBJ2-2, with a possible D match to TRBD2 (6 bases). The sample comprised peripheral blood. The sequence was obtained from a human donor with acute or convalescent COVID-19. The donor label of this sample is uncertain. The CDR3 region is CASSPLEGSNTGELFF. In nucleotides, the CDR3 is TGTGCCAGCTCACCATTGGAGGGGTCGAACACCGGGGAGCTGTTTTTT.